This T cell receptor beta chain was observed in a study of PD-1 blockade in classical Hodgkin lymphoma. Time point noted: cycle 4 day 1 (C4D1), after less than 7 weeks of nivolumab. Autologous stem cell transplantation was followed by relapse in every patient, and brentuximab vedotin exposure varied. Generated by immunoSEQ multiplex PCR, the TCRdb table keeps only in-frame clones and is missing some. Counted here are fewer than 25,000 clones, 80% to 90% occurring once; the ten biggest clones make up roughly 6%. The table lists this clone with a few counts. Trimming shortened V by 5 bases and J by 0 bases, and 19 bases separated the two germline ends. The CDR3 totals 17 residues. The germline CDR1 and CDR2 sequences are SGHVS and FQNEAQ.

Source: peripheral blood mononuclear cells (PBMCs), taken before the fourth cycle of nivolumab. The chain employs TRBV7-8 and TRBJ2-5; a possible D gene is TRBD1 (7 bases). The receptor's source is a human donor with classical Hodgkin lymphoma. The CDR3 protein is CASSKPAGGPYQETQYF. The CDR3 nucleotides read TGTGCCAGCAGCAAACCCGCAGGGGGGCCGTACCAAGAGACCCAGTACTTC.